Below are 7 T cell receptor beta chains sequenced from a single sample in a study of radiation and T cells in renal cell carcinoma. As for time point: baseline pretreatment blood. Treatment denoted: 15 Gy SBRT to primary tumor, nephrectomy 4 weeks later. Repertoires were generated with immunoSEQ multiplex PCR, while TCRdb's copy carries only in-frame clones and drops some. The profile shows 140,000 or so clones, nearly 90% of them singletons. Sequencing was performed on blood, taken from a patient whose treatment included radiotherapy and nephrectomy. These receptor sequences come from a woman aged 45 to 65 with renal cell carcinoma.

The chain has TRBV6-5 and TRBJ1-2; D gene uncertain. Germline-derived CDR1 and CDR2 are MNHEY and SVGAGI. Trimming removed 2 bases from V and 7 bases from J, with 8 bases in between. The CDR3 totals 12 residues. CDR3 nucleotide sequence: TGTGCCAGCAGTTACATTGGCGGTGGCTACACCTTC. Translated, it gives CASSYIGGGYTF.

V and J are TRBV25-1 and TRBJ2-5; a possible D gene is TRBD1 (6 bases). The V gene lost 7 bases and the J gene lost 4 bases, with 10 bases spanning the gap. Germline CDR1 and CDR2: MGHDK and SYGVNS. The CDR3 totals 12 residues. In DNA, the CDR3 is TGTGCCAGCAAGACAGGAGGAGAGACCCAGTACTTC. It encodes CASKTGGETQYF.

The chain has TRBV5-4 and TRBJ2-1; tentative D call: TRBD2 (5 bases). Germline V gene lookup returns CDR1 SGHNT and CDR2 YYREEE (reference sequence). The CDR3 has 16 residues. The V gene lost 4 bases and the J gene lost 4 bases, with 18 bases spanning the gap. The CDR3 nucleotides read TGTGCCAGCAGCGAGGGTCCGAACAACCCATACAATGAGCAGTTCTTC. Residues: CASSEGPNNPYNEQFF.

DNA for the CDR3: TGTGCCAGCAGTCCCGGACAGCCAAATCAGCCCCAGCATTTT. This sequence encodes CASSPGQPNQPQHF. This chain connects TRBV6-6 to TRBJ1-5, with a tentative D call TRBD1 (6 bases). This CDR3 has 14 amino acids. Trimming shortened V by 5 bases and J by 4 bases, and 12 bases separated the two germline ends. From germline, CDR1 is MNHNY and CDR2 SVGAGI (reference sequence).

The chain joins TRBV9 to TRBJ1-2; possible D gene TRBD1, 5 bases. This CDR3 region has 14 residues. V shed 1 base and J shed 8 bases, with 15 bases lying between them. CDR1 SGDLS and CDR2 YYNGEE come from the germline V gene. In nucleotides, the CDR3 is TGTGCCAGCAGCGTACGAGACCAAGGGACGGGCTACACCTTC. It encodes CASSVRDQGTGYTF.

The J gene is TRBJ1-1, the V gene TRBV5-6; D is undetermined. The CDR3 sequence is 14 residues long. The ends were cut back, 5 bases at V and 0 bases at J, with 11 bases in the middle. CDR1 is SGHDT, CDR2 YYEEEE, per germline. DNA of the CDR3: TGTGCCAGCAGGATCACACTCATGAACACTGAAGCTTTCTTT. Its protein product is CASRITLMNTEAFF.

The count of this clone is one. The gene calls are TRBV6-5 and TRBJ2-7; the D is unclear. The V gene lost 6 bases and the J gene lost 8 bases, with 11 bases spanning the gap. This CDR3 has 11 residues. Germline V gene lookup returns CDR1 MNHEY and CDR2 SVGAGI. The CDR3 protein is CASRARTKQYF. CDR3 nucleotides: TGTGCCAGCAGGGCCCGGACCAAGCAGTACTTC.